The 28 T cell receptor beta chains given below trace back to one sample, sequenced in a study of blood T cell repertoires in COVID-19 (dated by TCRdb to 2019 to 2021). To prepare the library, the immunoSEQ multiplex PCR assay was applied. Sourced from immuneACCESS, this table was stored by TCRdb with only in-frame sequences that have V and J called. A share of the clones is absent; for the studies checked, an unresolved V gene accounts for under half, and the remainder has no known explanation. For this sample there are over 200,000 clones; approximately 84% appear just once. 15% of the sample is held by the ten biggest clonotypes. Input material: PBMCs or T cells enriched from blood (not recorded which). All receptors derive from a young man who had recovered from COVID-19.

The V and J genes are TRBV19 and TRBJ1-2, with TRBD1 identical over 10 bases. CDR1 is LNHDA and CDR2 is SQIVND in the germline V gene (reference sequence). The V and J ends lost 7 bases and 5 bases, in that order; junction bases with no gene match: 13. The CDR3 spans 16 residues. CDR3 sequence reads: CASKSVGGQGLYGYTF. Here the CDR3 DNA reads TGTGCCAGTAAGAGTGTAGGGGGACAGGGGCTTTATGGCTACACCTTC.

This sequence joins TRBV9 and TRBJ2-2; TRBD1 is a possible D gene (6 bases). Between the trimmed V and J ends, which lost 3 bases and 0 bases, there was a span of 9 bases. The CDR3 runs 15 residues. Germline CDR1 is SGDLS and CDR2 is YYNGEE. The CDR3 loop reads CASSAGQSNTGELFF. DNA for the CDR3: TGTGCCAGCAGCGCGGGACAATCGAACACCGGGGAGCTGTTTTTT.

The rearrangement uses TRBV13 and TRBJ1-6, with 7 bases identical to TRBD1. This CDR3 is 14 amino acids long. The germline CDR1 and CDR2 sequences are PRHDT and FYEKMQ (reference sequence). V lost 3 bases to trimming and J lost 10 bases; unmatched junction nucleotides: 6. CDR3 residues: CASSFRQGGSPLHF. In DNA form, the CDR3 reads TGTGCCAGCAGCTTCCGACAGGGTGGGTCACCCCTCCACTTT.

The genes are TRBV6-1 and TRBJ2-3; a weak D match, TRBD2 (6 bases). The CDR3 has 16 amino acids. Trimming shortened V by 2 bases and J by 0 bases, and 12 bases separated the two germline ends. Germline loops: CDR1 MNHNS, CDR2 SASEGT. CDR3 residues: CASSEWAGTSTDTQYF. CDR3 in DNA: TGTGCCAGCAGTGAATGGGCGGGAACTAGCACAGATACGCAGTATTTT.

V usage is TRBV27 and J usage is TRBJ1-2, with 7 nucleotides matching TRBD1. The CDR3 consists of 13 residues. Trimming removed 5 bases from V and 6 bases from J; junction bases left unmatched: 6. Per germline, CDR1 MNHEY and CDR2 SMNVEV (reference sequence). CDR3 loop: CASSTGTVDGYTF. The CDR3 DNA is TGTGCCAGCAGTACCGGGACAGTAGATGGCTACACCTTC.

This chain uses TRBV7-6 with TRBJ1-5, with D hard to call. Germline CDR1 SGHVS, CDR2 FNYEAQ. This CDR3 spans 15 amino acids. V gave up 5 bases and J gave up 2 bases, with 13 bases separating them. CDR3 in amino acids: CASSASGRGNQPQHF. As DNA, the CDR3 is TGTGCCAGCAGCGCCTCGGGGAGGGGCAATCAGCCCCAGCATTTT.

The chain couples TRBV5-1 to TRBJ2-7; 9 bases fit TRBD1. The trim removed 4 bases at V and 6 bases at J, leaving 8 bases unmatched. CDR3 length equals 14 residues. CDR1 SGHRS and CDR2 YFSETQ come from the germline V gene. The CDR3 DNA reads TGCGCCAGCAGCCCGGGACAGGGACGATCCGAGCAGTACTTC. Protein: CASSPGQGRSEQYF.

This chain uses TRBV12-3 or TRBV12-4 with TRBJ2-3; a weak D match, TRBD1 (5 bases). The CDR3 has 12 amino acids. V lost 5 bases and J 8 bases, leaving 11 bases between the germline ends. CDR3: CASSLWQGTQYF. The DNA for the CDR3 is TGTGCCAGCAGTCTGTGGCAGGGTACGCAGTATTTT.

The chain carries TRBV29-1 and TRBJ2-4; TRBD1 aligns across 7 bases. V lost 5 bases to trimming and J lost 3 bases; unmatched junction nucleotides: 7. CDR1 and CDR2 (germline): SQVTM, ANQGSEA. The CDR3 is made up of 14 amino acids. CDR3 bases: TGCAGCGTTACGACAGGGATGGGCAAAAACATTCAGTACTTC. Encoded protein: CSVTTGMGKNIQYF.

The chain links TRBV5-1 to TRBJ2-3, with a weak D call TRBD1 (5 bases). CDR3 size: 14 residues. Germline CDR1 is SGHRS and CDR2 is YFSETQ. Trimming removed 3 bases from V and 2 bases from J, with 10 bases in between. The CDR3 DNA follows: TGCGCCAGCAGCTGGCAGGGTTCCACAGATACGCAGTATTTT. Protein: CASSWQGSTDTQYF.

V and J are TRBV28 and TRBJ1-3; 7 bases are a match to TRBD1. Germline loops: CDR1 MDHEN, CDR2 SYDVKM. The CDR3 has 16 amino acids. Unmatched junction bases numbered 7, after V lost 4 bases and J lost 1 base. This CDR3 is CASSSQRQGSGNTIYF. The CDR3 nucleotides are TGTGCCAGCAGTTCTCAACGACAGGGTTCTGGAAACACCATATATTTT.

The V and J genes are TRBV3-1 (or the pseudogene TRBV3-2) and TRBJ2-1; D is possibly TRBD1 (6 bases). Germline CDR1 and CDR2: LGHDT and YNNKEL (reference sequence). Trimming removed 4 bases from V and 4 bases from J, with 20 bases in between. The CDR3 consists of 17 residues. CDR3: CASSPGAVKPNYNEQFF. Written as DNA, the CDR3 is TGTGCCAGCAGCCCAGGGGCGGTTAAGCCCAATTACAATGAGCAGTTCTTC.

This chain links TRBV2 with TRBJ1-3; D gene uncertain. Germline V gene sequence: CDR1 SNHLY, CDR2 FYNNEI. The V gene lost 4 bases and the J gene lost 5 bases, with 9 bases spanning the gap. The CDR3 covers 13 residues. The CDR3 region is CASSVQRRNTIYF. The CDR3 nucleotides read TGTGCCAGCAGTGTACAGAGAAGAAACACCATATATTTT. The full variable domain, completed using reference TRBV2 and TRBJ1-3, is EPEVTQTPSHQVTQMGQEVILRCVPISNHLYFYWYRQILGQKVEFLVSFYNNEISEKSEIFDDQFSVERPDGSNFTLKIRSTKLEDSAMYFCASSVQRRNTIYFGEGSWLTVV.

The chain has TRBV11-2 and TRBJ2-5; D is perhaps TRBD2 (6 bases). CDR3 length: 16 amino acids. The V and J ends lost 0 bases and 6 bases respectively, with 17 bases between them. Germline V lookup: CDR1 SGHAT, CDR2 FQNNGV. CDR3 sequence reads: CASSLDRGRDSKTQYF. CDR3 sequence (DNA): TGTGCCAGCAGCTTAGATCGGGGCAGGGACTCGAAGACCCAGTACTTC.

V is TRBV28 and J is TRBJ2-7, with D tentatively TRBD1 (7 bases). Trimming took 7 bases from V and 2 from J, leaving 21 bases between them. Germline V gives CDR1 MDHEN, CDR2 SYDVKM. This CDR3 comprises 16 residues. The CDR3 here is CASIPRGAGLAYEQYF. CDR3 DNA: TGTGCCAGCATTCCCAGGGGGGCGGGTCTGGCCTACGAGCAGTACTTC.

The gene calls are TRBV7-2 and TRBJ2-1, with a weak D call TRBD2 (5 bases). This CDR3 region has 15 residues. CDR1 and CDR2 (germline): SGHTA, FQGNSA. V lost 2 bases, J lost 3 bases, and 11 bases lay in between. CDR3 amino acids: CASSLNPGIYNEQFF. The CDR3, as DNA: TGTGCCAGCAGCTTAAATCCGGGGATCTACAATGAGCAGTTCTTC.

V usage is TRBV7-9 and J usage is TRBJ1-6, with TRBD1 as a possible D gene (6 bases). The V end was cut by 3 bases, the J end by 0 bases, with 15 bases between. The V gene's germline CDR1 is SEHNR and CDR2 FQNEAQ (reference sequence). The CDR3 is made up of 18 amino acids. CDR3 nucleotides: TGTGCCAGCAGCTTTGGGACATTCTCGAGCTCCTATAATTCACCCCTCCACTTT. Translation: CASSFGTFSSSYNSPLHF.

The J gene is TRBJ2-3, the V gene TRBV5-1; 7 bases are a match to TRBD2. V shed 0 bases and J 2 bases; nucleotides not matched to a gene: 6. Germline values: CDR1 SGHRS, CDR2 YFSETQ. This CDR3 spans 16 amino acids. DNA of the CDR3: TGCGCCAGCAGCTTGGTGTCTAGCGGTTACACAGATACGCAGTATTTT. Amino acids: CASSLVSSGYTDTQYF.

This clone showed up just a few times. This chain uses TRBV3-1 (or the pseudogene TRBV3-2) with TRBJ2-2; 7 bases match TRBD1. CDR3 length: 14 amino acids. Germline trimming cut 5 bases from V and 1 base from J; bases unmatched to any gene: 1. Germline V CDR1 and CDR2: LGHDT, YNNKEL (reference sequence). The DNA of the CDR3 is TGTGCCAGCAGCTGGACAGGGAACACCGGGGAGCTGTTTTTT. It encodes CASSWTGNTGELFF.

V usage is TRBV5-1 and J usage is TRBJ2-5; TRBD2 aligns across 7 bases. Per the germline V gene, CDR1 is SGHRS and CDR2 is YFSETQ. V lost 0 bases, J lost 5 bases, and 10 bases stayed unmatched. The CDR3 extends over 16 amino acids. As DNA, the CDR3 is TGCGCCAGCAGCTTGGGCTCCCAGGGACTAACTGAGACCCAGTACTTC. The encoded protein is CASSLGSQGLTETQYF.

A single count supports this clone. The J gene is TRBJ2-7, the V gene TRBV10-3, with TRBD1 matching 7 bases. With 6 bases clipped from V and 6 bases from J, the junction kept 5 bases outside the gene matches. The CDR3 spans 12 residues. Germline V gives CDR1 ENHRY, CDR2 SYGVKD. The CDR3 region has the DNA TGTGCCATCAGCGTTGACAGGGTCGAGCAGTACTTC. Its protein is CAISVDRVEQYF.

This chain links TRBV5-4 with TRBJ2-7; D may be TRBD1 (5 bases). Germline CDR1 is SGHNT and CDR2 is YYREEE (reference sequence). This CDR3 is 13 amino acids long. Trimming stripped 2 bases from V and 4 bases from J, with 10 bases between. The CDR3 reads CASSFPGLYEQYF. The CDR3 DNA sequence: TGTGCCAGCAGCTTCCCAGGGTTGTACGAGCAGTACTTC.

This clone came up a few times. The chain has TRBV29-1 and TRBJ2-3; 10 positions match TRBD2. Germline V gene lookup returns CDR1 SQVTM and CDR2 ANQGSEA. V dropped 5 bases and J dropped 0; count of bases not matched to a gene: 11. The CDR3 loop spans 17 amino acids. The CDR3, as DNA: TGCAGCGTTTTACTGAGCGGGGGGGTTGCTAGCACAGATACGCAGTATTTT. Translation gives CSVLLSGGVASTDTQYF.

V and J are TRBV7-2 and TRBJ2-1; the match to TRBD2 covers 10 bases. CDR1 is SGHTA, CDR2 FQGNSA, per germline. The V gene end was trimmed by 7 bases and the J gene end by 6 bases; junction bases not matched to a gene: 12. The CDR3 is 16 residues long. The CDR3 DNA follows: TGTGCCAGCAACGAAAGAGAGCGGGAGGGCCGCAATGAGCAGTTCTTC. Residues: CASNEREREGRNEQFF.

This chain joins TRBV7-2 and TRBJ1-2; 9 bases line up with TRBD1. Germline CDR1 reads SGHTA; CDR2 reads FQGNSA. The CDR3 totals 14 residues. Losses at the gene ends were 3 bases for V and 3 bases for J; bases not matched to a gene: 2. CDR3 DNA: TGTGCCAGCAGCTTTGACAGGGGGGACTATGGCTACACCTTC. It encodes CASSFDRGDYGYTF.

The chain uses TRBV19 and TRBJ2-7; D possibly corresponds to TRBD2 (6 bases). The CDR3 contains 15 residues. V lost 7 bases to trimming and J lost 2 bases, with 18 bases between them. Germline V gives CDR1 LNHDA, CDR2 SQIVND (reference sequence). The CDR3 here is CASTASGTATYEQYF. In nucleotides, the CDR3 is TGTGCCAGTACCGCCTCCGGGACTGCCACCTACGAGCAGTACTTC.

The CDR3 loop is CASSGRVIDGYTF. CDR3 DNA: TGCGCCAGCAGCGGTCGGGTGATAGATGGCTACACCTTC. This sequence joins TRBV5-1 and TRBJ1-2; D uncertain. Germline CDR1 and CDR2: SGHRS and YFSETQ. The CDR3 is 13 amino acids. Trimming stripped 4 bases from V and 6 bases from J, with 13 bases between. Full variable domain (rest looked up from reference TRBV5-1 and TRBJ1-2): KAGVTQTPRYLIKTRGQQVTLSCSPISGHRSVSWYQQTPGQGLQFLFEYFSETQRNKGNFPGRFSGRQFSNSRSEMNVSTLELGDSALYLCASSGRVIDGYTFGSGTRLTVV.

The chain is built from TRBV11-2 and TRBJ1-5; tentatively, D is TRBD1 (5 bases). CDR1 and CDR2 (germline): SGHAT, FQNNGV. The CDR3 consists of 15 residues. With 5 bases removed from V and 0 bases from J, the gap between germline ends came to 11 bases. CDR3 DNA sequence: TGTGCCAGCAGCGTGGGGGGATTTAGCAATCAGCCCCAGCATTTT. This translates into CASSVGGFSNQPQHF.